Listed below are T cell receptor beta chains from one sample, sequenced in a study of regulatory T cells in long-lasting Graves disease. MiXCR, run by TCRdb on the multiplex PCR reads, gives a single entry per CDR3 protein. The profile shows a few hundred thousand distinct CDR3 sequences, about a quarter of them singletons. Source: peripheral blood mononuclear cells (PBMCs), taken when the disease was refractory, from a patient treated with antithyroid drugs. Receptors were obtained from a female donor with Graves disease. Both conserved end residues are part of each CDR3. The D gene is left open where the match is weak. Clone size is stated in some rows and not others, as once, few, many or a class when expanded.

>17|NA|TRBV4-1|TRBJ1-2|NA
CASSQGPTRGVPYGYTF
TGCGCCAGCAGCCAAGGTCCTACAAGAGGGGTTCCCTATGGCTACACCTTC
>13|NA|TRBV2|TRBJ1-1|many
CATEQVMNTEAFF
TGTGCCACCGAACAGGTCATGAACACTGAAGCTTTCTTT
>13|TRBD2|TRBV29-1|TRBJ2-2|NA
CSDTARGAGELFF
TGCAGCGACACGGCTCGGGGGGCCGGGGAGCTGTTTTTT
>15|NA|TRBV12-3/TRBV12-4|TRBJ2-6|NA
CASSLRRSGANVLTF
TGTGCCAGCAGTCTCCGGCGGTCTGGGGCCAACGTCCTGACTTTC
>15|NA|TRBV7-8|TRBJ2-5|many
CASSPLALWQETQYF
TGTGCCAGCAGCCCCCTCGCGTTGTGGCAAGAGACCCAGTACTTC
>12|NA|TRBV12-3/TRBV12-4|TRBJ1-2|many
CASSGYAGGYTF
TGTGCCAGCAGCGGGTACGCGGGTGGCTACACCTTC
>13|NA|TRBV6-5|TRBJ1-2|many
CASSLKTLYGYTF
TGTGCCAGCAGTTTAAAGACCCTCTATGGCTACACCTTC
>15|TRBD2|TRBV2|TRBJ2-3|few
CATTPSGSSTDTQYF
TGTGCCACCACACCTAGCGGGAGTAGCACAGATACGCAGTATTTT
>16|TRBD1|TRBV19|TRBJ2-7|few
CASSITGGAGSGEQYF
TGTGCCAGTAGTATCACAGGGGGCGCGGGCTCGGGCGAGCAGTACTTC
>13|NA|TRBV19|TRBJ2-4|NA
CATTGLTKNIQYF
TGTGCCACCACAGGGCTTACCAAAAACATTCAGTACTTC
>15|TRBD1|TRBV6-4|TRBJ1-5|NA
CASPQTGRGNQPQHF
TGTGCCAGCCCCCAGACAGGGAGGGGGAATCAGCCCCAGCATTTT
>20|TRBD2|TRBV20-1|TRBJ2-5|many
CSARDLGGWASGRAWETQYF
TGCAGTGCTAGAGATTTAGGGGGTTGGGCTAGCGGGAGGGCTTGGGAGACCCAGTACTTC
>15|NA|TRBV7-9|TRBJ2-2|NA
CASSSWRGNTGELFF
TGTGCCAGCAGCTCTTGGCGTGGTAACACCGGGGAGCTGTTTTTT
>14|NA|TRBV5-4|TRBJ1-1|few
CASSKTRDDTEAFF
TGTGCCAGCAGCAAGACCAGGGATGACACTGAAGCTTTCTTT
>14|TRBD2|TRBV9|TRBJ2-7|NA
CASSVDGRAYERYF
TGTGCCAGCAGCGTAGACGGGAGGGCCTACGAGCGGTACTTC
>12|NA|TRBV28|TRBJ2-5|many
CASRGPGETQYF
TGTGCCTCCCGAGGGCCTGGAGAGACCCAGTACTTC
>14|TRBD1|TRBV28|TRBJ1-1|few
CASSLGGQVKEAFF
TGTGCCAGCAGTTTGGGCGGACAGGTTAAGGAAGCTTTCTTT
>13|NA|TRBV5-1|TRBJ1-1|NA
CASSLPSRAEAFF
TGCGCCAGCAGCTTGCCCTCCAGAGCCGAAGCTTTCTTT
>13|NA|TRBV18|TRBJ2-5|many
CASSLGHQETQYF
TGTGCCAGCTCACTCGGCCACCAAGAGACCCAGTACTTC
>16|TRBD1|TRBV20-1|TRBJ1-6|many
CSAREQGSTYNSPLHF
TGCAGTGCTAGAGAACAGGGGAGCACCTATAATTCACCCCTCCACTTT
>15|TRBD2|TRBV7-8|TRBJ2-7|many
CASSPSGRAHYEQYF
TGTGCCAGCAGCCCTAGCGGGAGGGCCCACTACGAGCAGTACTTC
>16|TRBD1|TRBV20-1|TRBJ1-1|many
CSAWDSNSYGDTEAFF
TGCAGTGCTTGGGACAGCAACTCATATGGGGACACTGAAGCTTTCTTT
>13|NA|TRBV6-1|TRBJ2-7|NA
CASSVGPDYEQYF
TGTGCCAGCAGTGTCGGACCCGACTACGAGCAGTACTTC
>13|TRBD1|TRBV28|TRBJ2-4|few
CASTSGQRNIQYF
TGTGCCAGCACGTCGGGACAGAGAAACATTCAGTACTTC
>14|TRBD1|TRBV6-1|TRBJ1-2|many
CASRRMGQHHGYTF
TGTGCCAGCAGAAGAATGGGACAGCACCATGGCTACACCTTC
>14|TRBD1|TRBV5-1|TRBJ1-2|many
CASSLATGVDGYTF
TGCGCCAGCAGCTTGGCGACAGGGGTTGATGGCTACACCTTC
>14|TRBD1|TRBV3-1|TRBJ1-1|NA
CASSQFQGGPEAFF
TGTGCCAGCAGCCAGTTCCAAGGGGGCCCTGAAGCTTTCTTT
>15|NA|TRBV7-9|TRBJ2-1|NA
CASSLGDYSYNEQFF
TGTGCCAGCAGCTTAGGCGACTACTCCTACAATGAGCAGTTCTTC
>15|NA|TRBV12-3/TRBV12-4|TRBJ2-4|many
CASSFPQGAKNIQYF
TGTGCCAGCAGTTTCCCCCAGGGAGCCAAAAACATTCAGTACTTC
>14|TRBD1|TRBV12-3/TRBV12-4|TRBJ2-5|few
CASGRDRNQETQYF
TGTGCCAGCGGTCGGGACAGGAATCAAGAGACCCAGTACTTC
>13|TRBD1|TRBV12-3/TRBV12-4|TRBJ2-7|few
CASSLGTGIEQYF
TGTGCCAGCAGTTTAGGGACAGGAATCGAGCAGTACTTC
>15|TRBD1|TRBV7-9|TRBJ1-5|many
CASSPGTGSNQPQHF
TGTGCCAGCAGCCCAGGGACAGGTAGCAATCAGCCCCAGCATTTT
>15|NA|TRBV7-9|TRBJ1-3|NA
CASNLDSNSGNTIYF
TGTGCCAGCAACCTGGACAGTAACTCTGGAAACACCATATATTTT
>11|NA|TRBV12-3/TRBV12-4|TRBJ2-2|few
CASTLGGELFF
TGTGCCAGCACCCTTGGCGGGGAGCTGTTTTTT
>14|NA|TRBV27|TRBJ1-5|NA
CASRGAGSNQPQHF
TGTGCCAGCAGAGGGGCAGGGAGCAATCAGCCCCAGCATTTT
>15|NA|TRBV28|TRBJ1-2|few
CASSYSGTSNYGYTF
TGTGCCAGCAGTTACTCAGGGACTAGTAACTATGGCTACACCTTC